This T cell receptor beta chain was recorded in a study of blood T cell repertoires in COVID-19. About the study: The United States, Italy and Spain provided the acute and convalescent COVID-19 samples.

Assay used: immunoSEQ multiplex PCR; TCRdb lists only in-frame clones, some missing. The sample yields some 70,000 clones, approximately 83% seen once. The CDR3 is 12 amino acids. Deletions cut 4 bases from V and 7 bases from J, with 8 bases between. Germline V lookup: CDR1 MNHNY, CDR2 SVGAGI (reference sequence). The sample consisted of peripheral blood. The V call is TRBV6-6, the J call TRBJ1-5, with D maybe TRBD1 (6 bases). This TCR was sampled from a man aged 40-49 years with COVID-19, enrolled during active disease. The CDR3 protein is CASSWGPQPQHF. The CDR3 bases are TGTGCCAGCAGTTGGGGGCCCCAGCCCCAGCATTTT.